These 14 T cell receptor beta chains share one sample of origin, sequenced in a study of CD8+CD57+ T cells in acquired aplastic anemia. Genomic DNA provided the template from which TCR beta VDJ and CDR3 profiles were obtained. MiXCR, run by TCRdb on the reads, gives a single entry per CDR3 protein. The table includes just over 450,000 distinct CDR3 sequences, around 30% detected once. The sequenced patients had an expansion of CD8+CD57+ cells seen by flow cytometry. The material sequenced was sorted CD4+, CD8+, or CD8+CD57+ T cells (not recorded which) from PBMCs. Receptor source: a human donor with aplastic anemia.

The rearrangement uses TRBV20-1 and TRBJ2-1; a possible D gene is TRBD1 (5 bases). CDR1 is DFQATT, CDR2 SNEGSKA, per germline (reference sequence). V shed 0 bases and J shed 10 bases, with 10 bases lying between them. The CDR3 has 12 residues. The CDR3 DNA sequence: TGCAGTGCTAGAGAAGGGGTACTGGAGCAGTTCTTC. It encodes CSAREGVLEQFF.

In the case of this clonotype: The conserved closing phenylalanine or tryptophan is absent in this CDR3, likely reflecting a read error. This chain connects TRBV10-3 to TRBJ1-5; 7 bases agree with TRBD1. The CDR3 loop spans 13 amino acids. Germline CDR1 ENHRY, CDR2 SYGVKD. The V gene end was trimmed by 6 bases and the J gene end by 3 bases; junction bases not matched to a gene: 2. CDR3 in amino acids: CAIRGTDNQPQHS. The DNA for the CDR3 is TGTGCCATCAGAGGGACAGACAATCAGCCCCAGCATTCT.

This clonotype occurred many times. The J gene is TRBJ2-7, the V gene TRBV2; 10 bases are shared with TRBD1. This CDR3 contains 15 residues. Per germline, CDR1 SNHLY and CDR2 FYNNEI. The ends lost 2 bases at V and 6 bases at J; junction bases unmatched: 7. The CDR3 DNA follows: TGTGCCAGCAGTGAACGCTCCGGGACAGGGGTCGAGCAGTACTTC. Translating it yields CASSERSGTGVEQYF.

This clonotype appeared many times. V and J are TRBV2 and TRBJ1-1, with D tentatively TRBD1 (5 bases). Germline CDR1 reads SNHLY; CDR2 reads FYNNEI. Trimming removed 7 bases at V and 5 bases at J, with 17 bases between. The CDR3 has 14 amino acids. CDR3 sequence reads: CASTGEGPGTEAFF. CDR3 coding DNA: TGTGCCAGCACCGGGGAGGGGCCGGGAACTGAAGCTTTCTTT.

About this clonotype itself: This may arise from a read error, as a much more abundant clone is one base away. The CDR3 loop is CASSLQVDTEAFF. DNA for the CDR3: TGTGCCAGCAGCCTTCAGGTGGACACTGAAGCTTTCTTT. The chain couples TRBV7-2 to TRBJ1-1; unclear D gene. The V gene lost 5 bases and the J gene lost 3 bases, with 10 bases spanning the gap. The V gene's germline CDR1 is SGHTA and CDR2 FQGNSA. This CDR3 is built from 13 residues.

The rearrangement links TRBV19 to TRBJ1-1; the D gene is possibly TRBD1 (6 bases). Germline-derived CDR1 and CDR2 are LNHDA and SQIVND (reference sequence). Between the trimmed V and J ends, which lost 6 bases and 6 bases, there was a span of 14 bases. The length of the CDR3 is 13 residues. Written as DNA, the CDR3 is TGTGCCAGTAGCCGCGACAGGAAGGCTGAAGCTTTCTTT. Translation: CASSRDRKAEAFF.

This rearrangement joins TRBV9 to TRBJ1-2, with D possibly TRBD1 on 5 matching bases. The CDR3 contains 15 residues. V was clipped by 0 bases and J by 4 bases, with 13 bases between them. Germline CDR1 and CDR2: SGDLS and YYNGEE. This chain's CDR3 is CASSVAIAGGYGYTF. CDR3 DNA sequence: TGTGCCAGCAGCGTAGCAATCGCGGGGGGCTATGGCTACACCTTC.

Regarding this clonotype: A much larger clone differs by one base, so this may be a read error. The chain links TRBV6-1 to TRBJ2-7, with D possibly called TRBD1 or TRBD2 (5 bases each). This CDR3 is built from 14 residues. CDR1 MNHNS and CDR2 SASEGT come from the germline V gene. CDR3: CAGRETTATYEQYF. CDR3 in DNA: TGTGCCGGCAGGGAGACGACGGCAACCTACGAGCAGTACTTC.

The chain uses TRBV5-5 and TRBJ2-7; D remains unclear. The V and J ends lost 3 bases and 5 bases respectively, with 12 bases between them. The CDR3 has 13 amino acids. CDR1 SGHKS and CDR2 YYEKEE come from the germline V gene (reference sequence). In nucleotides, the CDR3 is TGTGCCAGCAGCTCCGTGGGTCAGGACGAGCAGTACTTC. Protein: CASSSVGQDEQYF.

The chain is built from TRBV11-2 and TRBJ2-1, with D tentatively TRBD2 (5 bases). V lost 2 bases to trimming and J lost 7 bases, with 15 bases between them. Per the germline V gene, CDR1 is SGHAT and CDR2 is FQNNGV. The CDR3 runs to 15 residues. CDR3 sequence (DNA): TGTGCCAGCAGCTTATCTACGGGAAAAGAGAATGAGCAGTTCTTC. This gives the protein CASSLSTGKENEQFF.

This clonotype was found a few times. The V and J genes are TRBV6-2 or TRBV6-3 and TRBJ1-3, with no clear D. V was clipped by 0 bases and J by 2 bases, with 2 bases between them. This CDR3 contains 13 residues. Germline CDR1 is MNHEY and CDR2 is SVGEGT. For the CDR3, the DNA is TGTGCCAGCAGTTACTCGACTGGAAACACCATATATTTT. Protein: CASSYSTGNTIYF.

This clonotype has ten or more counts. The rearrangement joins TRBV20-1 to TRBJ1-1; D uncertain. This CDR3 is 11 amino acids long. The V gene lost 6 bases and the J gene lost 6 bases, with 11 bases spanning the gap. Germline CDR1 and CDR2: DFQATT and SNEGSKA (reference sequence). The CDR3 sequence is CSATPYAEAFF. Written as DNA, the CDR3 is TGCAGTGCCACACCGTACGCTGAAGCTTTCTTT.

This clonotype was seen ten or more times. The chain employs TRBV12-3 or TRBV12-4 and TRBJ2-7; 7 positions match TRBD1. CDR3 length: 14 residues. V lost 5 bases to trimming and J lost 5 bases; unmatched junction nucleotides: 9. For the CDR3, the DNA is TGTGCCAGCAGTCTGACAGGGCCACCTAACGAGCAGTACTTC. Translating gives CASSLTGPPNEQYF.

This clonotype appeared many times. The chain carries TRBV2 and TRBJ1-2; D is ambiguous. There are 13 residues in the CDR3. Trimming removed 1 base from V and 8 bases from J, with 11 bases in between. Germline V CDR1 and CDR2: SNHLY, FYNNEI. The CDR3 sequence: CASSEGADRGYTF. In nucleotides, the CDR3 is TGTGCCAGCAGTGAAGGGGCAGATAGGGGCTACACCTTC.